The text below deals with one T cell receptor beta chain. Its antigen remains unidentified. The protocol was immunoSEQ multiplex PCR, while the TCRdb copy is restricted to in-frame clones and leaves out a portion. The sample has tens of thousands of clones; approximately 94% are singletons. This sample was taken from a study of OX40 agonist ivuxolimab in advanced cancers. Across the study: The patients received ivuxolimab by intravenous route every 2 weeks at 0.01 to 10 mg/kg. Of mixed ages from about 23 to 90 and averaging around 60 years, the group was around 78% male. Study-level points and caveats: CD8+ T cells were the subset that, on average, had more expanded clones than CD4+.

This sequence originates from an adult with an advanced solid tumor such as melanoma, head and neck, liver or kidney cancer. The sample here was CD4+ or CD8+ T cells sorted from blood, taken in a trial of the OX40 agonist ivuxolimab.

The CDR3 region is CASSGQAVGGEQYF. The CDR3 DNA sequence: TGTGCCAGCTCCGGACAGGCTGTGGGGGGGGAGCAGTACTTC. The chain is built from TRBV28 and TRBJ2-7; D tentatively fits TRBD1 or TRBD2 (7 bases each). The germline gives CDR1 MDHEN, CDR2 SYDVKM. This CDR3 is built from 14 residues. The germline V and J ends were trimmed by 8 bases and 7 bases, with 21 bases remaining between them.